The 19 T cell receptor delta chains listed next were all sequenced from one sample in a study of gamma-delta chains in newborns, infants, children (dated by TCRdb to the late 2010s). The listed sequencing device is Illumina MiSeq. TCRdb called clones from the public reads with CATT, and repeated DNA sequences were later combined into one row. The sample table lists 3,500 to 5,000 delta-chain clones, 6.2% of them with a count of one. The top ten hold approximately 15% of the sample. Sequenced: blood. These receptors were taken from a child who was a newborn, infant or young child, either healthy, febrile or measles-vaccinated (not recorded which).

This clone qualifies as medium-sized. Other DNA sequences from this sample encode an identical CDR3 as well. CDR3 sequence reads: CACDTWGIWDTRQMFF. Here the CDR3 DNA reads TGTGCCTGTGACACCTGGGGGATATGGGACACCCGACAGATGTTTTTC. The chain couples TRDV2 to TRDJ3; 9 nucleotides line up with TRDD3. Trimming cost V 0 bases and J 4 bases; bases outside gene matches: 0. From germline, CDR1 is GEAIGNYY and CDR2 EKD. The CDR3 has 16 amino acids.

J is TRDJ3 and V is TRDV2; 10 bases fit TRDD3. V was pared by 0 bases and J by 2 bases, with 12 bases of the junction left unmatched. The CDR3 contains 21 residues. CDR1 and CDR2 from the germline V gene are GEAIGNYY and EKD. CDR3 in amino acids: CACDTVGALGDNTWDTRQMFF. The CDR3 DNA sequence: TGTGCCTGTGACACCGTCGGGGCTCTGGGGGATAACACCTGGGACACCCGACAGATGTTTTTC.

This clone has only a few counts. This chain joins TRDV2 and TRDJ3; 10 nucleotides line up with TRDD3. With V trimmed by 0 bases and J by 5 bases, 3 bases remained unmatched. Germline CDR1 is GEAIGNYY and CDR2 is EKD. CDR3 size: 17 residues. The CDR3 nucleotides read TGTGCCTGTGACACCGTCTGGGGGATAAGGGACACCCGACAGATGTTTTTC. Its protein product is CACDTVWGIRDTRQMFF.

On this clone itself: The TCRdb record carries a much larger clone's protein, which differs from this DNA's translation at residue 8; a read error is the likely cause, and the protein listed here is the DNA translation. The chain uses TRDV2 and TRDJ3; 8 bases line up with TRDD3. V dropped 3 bases and J dropped 2; count of bases not matched to a gene: 5. The CDR3 totals 17 residues. Germline assignment: CDR1 GEAIGNYY and CDR2 EKD. The CDR3 loop reads CACDVLGGTWDTRQMFF. The CDR3 DNA reads as TGTGCCTGTGACGTACTGGGGGGTACCTGGGACACCCGACAGATGTTTTTC.

This clone was detected a few times. Translating this DNA gives a protein that differs at residue 15 from the TCRdb one, which belongs to a much larger clone; a read error is likely, and the protein shown is this translation. The rearrangement uses TRDV2 and TRDJ2; 13 bases are a match to TRDD3. This CDR3 is 17 amino acids long. Germline CDR1 is GEAIGNYY and CDR2 is EKD. The CDR3 reads CACDLLGDTTLTAQPFF. In DNA form, the CDR3 reads TGTGCCTGTGACCTACTGGGGGATACGACTTTGACAGCACAACCCTTCTTT.

Details on this clone: A much bigger clone sits one base away, suggesting this may be a read error. Although no V gene was called, TRDJ3 is the J gene; the D call TRDD3 from the table was never checked on the DNA. This CDR3 contains 19 residues. CDR3 amino acids: CACDTGNWGSSWDTRQMFF. The CDR3 bases are TGTGCCTGTGACACCGGAAACTGGGGGAGCTCTTGGGACACCCGACAGATGTTTTTC.

This clone has only a few counts. The protein TCRdb lists belongs to a much larger clone and differs from this DNA's translation at residues 9 and 10, which points to a read error; the protein shown is made from the DNA. V usage is TRDV2 and J usage is TRDJ1; 7 positions agree with TRDD3. Matching the DNA end better, TRDJ2 makes the J call doubtful. The CDR3 runs 13 residues. Germline V gives CDR1 GEAIGNYY, CDR2 EKD. The CDR3 DNA follows: TGTGCCTGTGACACCTGGGGGACAGAAAAACTCTTCTTT. It codes for CACDTWGTEKLFF.

This clone was detected a few times. Other DNA sequences within the sample encode an identical CDR3. For the CDR3, the DNA is TGTGCCTGTGACTCGGTACTGGGGGATAGCTCCTGGGACACCCGACAGATGTTTTTC. This encodes CACDSVLGDSSWDTRQMFF. The chain couples TRDV2 to TRDJ3; 11 positions agree with TRDD3. Germline V gives CDR1 GEAIGNYY, CDR2 EKD. The V segment lost 3 bases and the J segment 0 bases; nucleotides outside the gene matches: 6. The CDR3 extends over 19 amino acids.

This clone was observed a handful of times. V usage is TRDV2 and J usage is TRDJ3; 8 bases map to TRDD3. Trimming removed 2 bases from V and 2 bases from J; junction bases left unmatched: 7. Germline V gene sequence: CDR1 GEAIGNYY, CDR2 EKD. CDR3 length: 18 residues. Here the CDR3 DNA reads TGTGCCTGTGACATACTGGGGGGCCGACCCTGGGACACCCGACAGATGTTTTTC. As protein: CACDILGGRPWDTRQMFF.

The chain joins TRDV2 to TRDJ3, with a weak D call TRDD3 (5 bases). CDR3 length equals 18 residues. Germline values: CDR1 GEAIGNYY, CDR2 EKD. V was trimmed by 2 bases and J by 5 bases, leaving 18 bases between them. The CDR3 loop is CACDMLRVDSRDTRQMFF. The CDR3 DNA sequence: TGTGCCTGTGACATGCTAAGGGTGGATAGCCGGGACACCCGACAGATGTTTTTC.

The chain carries TRDV1 and TRDJ2, with TRDD3 matching over 10 bases. Trimming at V came to 4 bases and at J to 1 base, leaving 18 bases not matched to a gene. This CDR3 is 21 amino acids long. Germline lookup yields CDR1 TSWWSYY and CDR2 QGS. The CDR3 coding sequence is TGTGCTCTTGGGGTGGTCGTCTTACTGGGGGATCCCAGATTTTTGACAGCACAACTCTTCTTT. This sequence encodes CALGVVVLLGDPRFLTAQLFF.

This clone is judged medium-sized. The sample carries other DNA sequences with the same CDR3. The genes are TRDV2 and TRDJ3; 7 bases map to TRDD3. J lost 0 bases, V lost 1 base, and 5 bases had no gene match. This CDR3 comprises 18 residues. CDR1 and CDR2 (germline): GEAIGNYY, EKD. The chain's CDR3 is CACDTGGYGSWDTRQMFF. CDR3 sequence (DNA): TGTGCCTGTGACACGGGAGGATACGGCTCCTGGGACACCCGACAGATGTTTTTC.

This clone was observed a few times. This chain connects TRDV2 to TRDJ3; 8 positions agree with TRDD3. Germline loops: CDR1 GEAIGNYY, CDR2 EKD. V was pared by 0 bases and J by 0 bases, with 3 bases of the junction left unmatched. The CDR3 is 18 amino acids. The CDR3 coding sequence is TGTGCCTGTGACACCTGGGGGGATAGCTCCTGGGACACCCGACAGATGTTTTTC. Residues: CACDTWGDSSWDTRQMFF.

This chain links TRDV1 with TRDJ1, with TRDD3 identical over 11 bases. The CDR3 length is 21 residues. V shed 7 bases, J shed 4 bases, and the junction held 26 bases outside the gene matches. Germline CDR1 reads TSWWSYY; CDR2 reads QGS. This chain's CDR3 is CALEALPSSYWGIRSFDKLIF. The CDR3 bases are TGTGCTCTTGAGGCCCTGCCATCTTCCTACTGGGGGATAAGGTCCTTCGATAAACTCATCTTT.

Turning to this clone: The sample contains more than one DNA sequence encoding this CDR3. The chain carries TRDV2 and TRDJ3; D may be TRDD3 (6 bases). The V end was cut by 1 base, the J end by 0 bases, with 9 bases between. Per the germline V gene, CDR1 is GEAIGNYY and CDR2 is EKD. This CDR3 has 17 residues. As DNA, the CDR3 is TGTGCCTGTGACACTGGGGGTAGCTCCTGGGACACCCGACAGATGTTTTTC. The encoded protein is CACDTGGSSWDTRQMFF.

This clone was seen more than once but under ten times. This sequence joins TRDV3 and TRDJ1; D unclear. Trimming pared 2 bases from V and 6 bases from J, leaving 13 bases between. There are 12 residues in the CDR3. Germline V CDR1 and CDR2: TVYSNPD, GDNSRS (reference sequence). The CDR3: CAFEGPPHKLIF. CDR3 bases: TGTGCCTTTGAGGGCCCCCCCCATAAACTCATCTTT.

This clone has just a few counts. The CDR3 coding sequence is TGTGCCTGTGACACCATACTGGGGGATCCATCCTGGGACACCCGACAGATGTTTTTC. Its protein product is CACDTILGDPSWDTRQMFF. This chain joins TRDV2 and TRDJ3; 10 bases align to TRDD3. The CDR3 is made up of 19 amino acids. Looked up from germline, CDR1 is GEAIGNYY and CDR2 is EKD. V shed 0 bases, J shed 1 base, and the junction held 5 bases outside the gene matches.

This clone was seen only a few times. The chain carries TRDV2 and TRDJ3, with TRDD3 matching 11 bases. Germline V gene data show CDR1 as GEAIGNYY and CDR2 as EKD. The CDR3 has 21 amino acids. Trimming took 0 bases from V and 0 from J; bases not matched to a gene: 9. CDR3 in amino acids: CACDTVMGDTNSSWDTRQMFF. CDR3 sequence (DNA): TGTGCCTGTGACACCGTGATGGGGGATACGAACAGCTCCTGGGACACCCGACAGATGTTTTTC.

Sample share makes this clone large. Other DNA sequences in this sample translate to the same CDR3. The CDR3, as DNA: TGTGCCTGTGACAGTACTGGGGGATACTCCTGGGACACCCGACAGATGTTTTTC. This gives the protein CACDSTGGYSWDTRQMFF. V gene TRDV2 combines with J gene TRDJ3; 11 bases map to TRDD3. V shed 2 bases and J 0 bases; nucleotides not matched to a gene: 2. This CDR3 region has 18 residues. The germline V gene encodes CDR1 GEAIGNYY and CDR2 EKD.